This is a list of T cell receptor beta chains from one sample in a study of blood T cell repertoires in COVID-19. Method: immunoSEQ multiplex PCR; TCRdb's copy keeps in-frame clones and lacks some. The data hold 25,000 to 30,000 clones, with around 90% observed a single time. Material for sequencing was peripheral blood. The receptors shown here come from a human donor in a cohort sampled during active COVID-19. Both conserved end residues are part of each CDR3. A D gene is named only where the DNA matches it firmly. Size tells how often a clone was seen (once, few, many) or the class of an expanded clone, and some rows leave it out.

TGTGCCAGTAAACTAGCGGGGGGCACAGATACGCAGTATTTT	CASKLAGGTDTQYF	TRBV6-5	TRBD2	.	TRBJ2-3
TGTGCCAGCAGCTTAGGAGGGTTTAACACTGAAGCTTTCTTT	CASSLGGFNTEAFF	TRBV7-2	.	.	TRBJ1-1
TGCAGCGTCGCCCATGGCGGGACAGGGCTGTACGAGCAGTACTTC	CSVAHGGTGLYEQYF	TRBV29-1	TRBD1	.	TRBJ2-7
TGTGCCAGCAGTTACCGCAACCGGGACAGGGAAAACACCATATATTTT	CASSYRNRDRENTIYF	TRBV6-6	TRBD1	once	TRBJ1-3
TGTGCCAGCACGAACAGGGGGTTATCCTACGAGCAGTACTTC	CASTNRGLSYEQYF	TRBV6-5	TRBD1	.	TRBJ2-7
TGCAGCGTTCGTTCACTCGGCATTCAGTACTTC	CSVRSLGIQYF	TRBV29-1	.	.	TRBJ2-4
TGTGCCAGCAGCCAAGGAAAAGGGGCTGACTATGGCTACACCTTC	CASSQGKGADYGYTF	TRBV14	.	.	TRBJ1-2
TGTGCCAGCAGTTTGGGCATGTGGGAGACTGAAGCTTTCTTT	CASSLGMWETEAFF	TRBV28	.	.	TRBJ1-1
TGCAGTGCTAGAGATTCCCCGGGGCAGTACTTC	CSARDSPGQYF	TRBV20-1	.	.	TRBJ2-7
TGCAGCGTTACCCCGGGACTAGCGGGAGTCGAGCAGTTCTTC	CSVTPGLAGVEQFF	TRBV29-1	TRBD2	.	TRBJ2-1
TGTGCCAGCAGCCAAGATGTGCGGGCTAGCGGGCCTCAAGAGACCCAGTACTTC	CASSQDVRASGPQETQYF	TRBV3-1/TRBV3-2	TRBD2	once	TRBJ2-5
TGTGCCAGCAGTGCAAGACAGGGAGAGTATGGGACAGATACGCAGTATTTT	CASSARQGEYGTDTQYF	TRBV6-1	TRBD1	.	TRBJ2-3
TGCGCCAGCAGTCCCACAGGGACAGGGGGCGCGTCCGGGGAGCTGTTTTTT	CASSPTGTGGASGELFF	TRBV5-1	TRBD1	.	TRBJ2-2
TGTGCCAGCACCGGGACAGGGCTGGATACTGAAGCTTTCTTT	CASTGTGLDTEAFF	TRBV28	TRBD1	.	TRBJ1-1
TGCGCCAGCAGCTTGGGGACAGCTGGAAACACCATATATTTT	CASSLGTAGNTIYF	TRBV5-1	.	.	TRBJ1-3
TGTGCCAGCTCACCACCTTCGGACGGGGACACTGAAGCTTTCTTT	CASSPPSDGDTEAFF	TRBV18	.	.	TRBJ1-1
TGTGCCAGCAGGGCTAGCGAAAACACCGGGGAGCTGTTTTTT	CASRASENTGELFF	TRBV2	.	.	TRBJ2-2
TGTGCCAGCAGCCTAGGACTAGCGGGACCATCTAGCACAGATACGCAGTATTTT	CASSLGLAGPSSTDTQYF	TRBV5-4	TRBD2	.	TRBJ2-3
TGTGCCAGTAGTAACGACAGGGATCAGCCCCAGCATTTT	CASSNDRDQPQHF	TRBV19	TRBD1	.	TRBJ1-5
TGCGCCAGCAGCCCCCGGTTAGGACTAGCGGGAGGGCCGCCAGATACGCAGTATTTT	CASSPRLGLAGGPPDTQYF	TRBV5-1	TRBD2	.	TRBJ2-3
TGTGCCAGCAGCTTAAGACAGGCCGAAATGAACACTGAAGCTTTCTTT	CASSLRQAEMNTEAFF	TRBV13	.	.	TRBJ1-1
TGTGCCAGCAGTGAAGTTTGGAAACAGCACGAAGCTTTCTTT	CASSEVWKQHEAFF	TRBV6-1	.	few	TRBJ1-1
TGTGCCAGCAGTTCCTGGACTAGCGGCCCCTACGAGCAGTACTTC	CASSSWTSGPYEQYF	TRBV27	TRBD2	.	TRBJ2-7
TGTGCCAGCTCACTCCGACAGGGGGAATACAATGAGCAGTTCTTC	CASSLRQGEYNEQFF	TRBV18	TRBD1	.	TRBJ2-1
TGTGCCAGCAGTTACGGTAAGCCGGACACTGAAGCTTTCTTT	CASSYGKPDTEAFF	TRBV6-5	.	once	TRBJ1-1
TGTGCCAGCTCACCACGGGCTCCCCCTGTTGAAGCTTTCTTT	CASSPRAPPVEAFF	TRBV18	.	once	TRBJ1-1
TGCGCCAGCAGCTTGGCTTACCAGGGCCTCTATGGCTACACCTTC	CASSLAYQGLYGYTF	TRBV5-1	.	.	TRBJ1-2
TGTGCCAGCAGCTCGCCCCGGGGAGGCTCCTACGAGCAGTACTTC	CASSSPRGGSYEQYF	TRBV5-5	.	few	TRBJ2-7
TGTGCCAGCAGCAAGCCTCACCGGGAAAAACTGTTTTTT	CASSKPHREKLFF	TRBV21-1	.	once	TRBJ1-4
TGCGCCAGCAGCGTTCCTAGCGGGGACTACAATGAGCAGTTCTTC	CASSVPSGDYNEQFF	TRBV5-1	TRBD2	.	TRBJ2-1
TGTGCCAGCAGCTTGGGGGGCCCCGGGAATGAGCAGTTCTTC	CASSLGGPGNEQFF	TRBV5-4	.	.	TRBJ2-1
TGCGCCAGCAGCCCACAGGGGATCACAGATACGCAGTATTTT	CASSPQGITDTQYF	TRBV4-1	TRBD1	.	TRBJ2-3
TGCGCCAGCAGCCAAGCGAGGGGGGGAGCGGTGCGCACAGATACGCAGTATTTT	CASSQARGGAVRTDTQYF	TRBV4-1	.	.	TRBJ2-3
TGTGCCAGTAGTATTTTGGGACAGGGGTACGAGCAGTACTTC	CASSILGQGYEQYF	TRBV19	TRBD1	.	TRBJ2-7
TGTGCCAGCAGTTATACAGGGTTCTATGGCTACACCTTC	CASSYTGFYGYTF	TRBV6-5	.	.	TRBJ1-2
TGTGCCAGCAGCTCCGTGAGCGGGGGGTCCTACGAGCAGTACTTC	CASSSVSGGSYEQYF	TRBV9	TRBD2	.	TRBJ2-7
TGCAGCGTTCAGACAGGGAATGGCTACACCTTC	CSVQTGNGYTF	TRBV29-1	TRBD1	.	TRBJ1-2
TGTGCCAGCAGCCCCGATTATTCGGGGACAGCTGGCTACACCTTC	CASSPDYSGTAGYTF	TRBV5-4	TRBD1	few	TRBJ1-2
TGCGCCAGCAGCTTGGGATTAGTTCAGGGGGCGGATTCACCCCTCCACTTT	CASSLGLVQGADSPLHF	TRBV5-1	TRBD1	.	TRBJ1-6
TGTGCCAGCAGCTCGACTAGCGCCGAGACCCAGTACTTC	CASSSTSAETQYF	TRBV13	TRBD2	.	TRBJ2-5
TGTGCCAGCAGCTTCGTCAGGGGGCACTACGAGCAGTACTTC	CASSFVRGHYEQYF	TRBV5-5	TRBD1	.	TRBJ2-7
TGTGCCAGCCAATTGAGTGGGACAGGGCATGAAAAACTGTTTTTT	CASQLSGTGHEKLFF	TRBV6-5	TRBD1	.	TRBJ1-4
TGTGCCAGCAGAGAGGGATTGGGACAGGGTTATGGGGAGCAGTACTTC	CASREGLGQGYGEQYF	TRBV2	TRBD1	.	TRBJ2-7
TGCGCCAGCAGCCCGAAGACAGGGGGCAACTCTGGGGCCAACGTCCTGACTTTC	CASSPKTGGNSGANVLTF	TRBV5-1	TRBD1	.	TRBJ2-6
TGTGCCAGCAGCGTATCAGGAAACACTGAAGCTTTCTTT	CASSVSGNTEAFF	TRBV9	.	.	TRBJ1-1
TGTGCCAGTAGGGAGACTAGCAGGACCTACGAGCAGTACTTC	CASRETSRTYEQYF	TRBV19	TRBD2	.	TRBJ2-7
TGCGCCAGCAGCTCCCCTCGACTAGCGGGGGGACAAGAGACCCAGTACTTC	CASSSPRLAGGQETQYF	TRBV5-1	TRBD2	once	TRBJ2-5
TGTGCCAGCAGCTTGAGGCAGGGGAGCGGAGAGACCCAGTACTTC	CASSLRQGSGETQYF	TRBV5-4	.	.	TRBJ2-5
TGTGCCAGCAGCCAAGATCTGACAGGCGATCAGCCCCAGCATTTT	CASSQDLTGDQPQHF	TRBV3-1/TRBV3-2	.	once	TRBJ1-5